The 23 T cell receptor beta chains below come from one sample, sequenced in a study of blood T cell repertoires in COVID-19. Sequencing used immunoSEQ multiplex PCR; TCRdb keeps in-frame clones, though not all of them. Of hundreds of thousands of clones in the sample, roughly 85% are singletons; the top ten hold 15% to 20%. The specimen was PBMCs or T cells enriched from blood (not recorded which). These receptors originate from a middle-aged man who had recovered from COVID-19.

This clone was seen once. The chain combines TRBV3-1 (or the pseudogene TRBV3-2) with TRBJ2-7; 9 nucleotides match TRBD1. The trim removed 3 bases at V and 3 bases at J, leaving 12 bases unmatched. Germline V gene sequence: CDR1 LGHDT, CDR2 YNNKEL (reference sequence). The CDR3 sequence is 17 residues long. The CDR3 sequence: CASSHGRDRAGLYEQYF. The CDR3 DNA reads as TGTGCCAGCAGCCATGGCCGGGACAGGGCCGGTCTCTACGAGCAGTACTTC.

This clone was seen a handful of times. The chain links TRBV29-1 to TRBJ1-4, with 10 bases that match TRBD1. Losses at the gene ends were 5 bases for V and 7 bases for J; bases not matched to a gene: 4. The germline V gene has CDR1 SQVTM and CDR2 ANQGSEA. The CDR3 sequence is 13 residues long. The CDR3 protein is CSVLRDRGEKLFF. The CDR3 DNA follows: TGCAGCGTTCTAAGGGACAGGGGTGAAAAACTGTTTTTT.

The chain employs TRBV12-3 or TRBV12-4 and TRBJ2-7; weak D call: TRBD1 (6 bases). V lost 6 bases and J lost 3, with 12 bases in between. This CDR3 has 13 amino acids. DNA for the CDR3: TGTGCCAGCAGCCCTGGGACAAGCTACGAGCAGTACTTC. Translated: CASSPGTSYEQYF.

The rearrangement links TRBV24-1 to TRBJ2-3; D not certain. The V gene's germline CDR1 is KGHDR and CDR2 SFDVKD. The CDR3 is 13 amino acids. V lost 4 bases and J lost 8, with 12 bases in between. The CDR3 loop is CATSDYLGATQYF. CDR3 coding DNA: TGTGCCACCAGTGACTATCTAGGTGCTACGCAGTATTTT.

The rearrangement uses TRBV24-1 and TRBJ2-1; 7 nucleotides align to TRBD2. J gave up 4 bases and V 9 bases, and 5 bases lay outside the gene matches. CDR3 size: 13 residues. Germline assignment: CDR1 KGHDR and CDR2 SFDVKD. CDR3 coding DNA: TGTGCCACCGGCGGGAGACTGTACAATGAGCAGTTCTTC. It translates to CATGGRLYNEQFF.

This sequence joins TRBV6-4 and TRBJ2-1, with 10 bases that match TRBD2. CDR1 and CDR2 from the germline V gene are MRHNA and SNTAGT. The CDR3 spans 15 residues. With 4 bases clipped from V and 7 bases from J, the junction kept 7 bases outside the gene matches. CDR3 residues: CASSVLAGAGNEQFF. The CDR3 region has the DNA TGTGCCAGCAGTGTTCTAGCGGGAGCTGGGAATGAGCAGTTCTTC.

The rearrangement joins TRBV15 to TRBJ1-2, with D unresolved. V lost 1 base and J lost 2, with 5 bases in between. CDR3 size: 13 residues. CDR1 is LNHNV, CDR2 YYDKDF, per germline (reference sequence). CDR3 residues: CATSRAQNYGYTF. CDR3 nucleotides: TGTGCCACCAGCAGAGCACAGAACTATGGCTACACCTTC.

The V gene is TRBV19, the J gene TRBJ1-2; the D is unclear. In germline, CDR1 is LNHDA, CDR2 SQIVND (reference sequence). Trimming removed 6 bases at V and 8 bases at J, with 22 bases between. There are 15 residues in the CDR3. CDR3 residues: CASRPRVWERSGYTF. The CDR3 DNA follows: TGTGCCAGTAGACCCCGCGTTTGGGAGCGAAGCGGCTACACCTTC.

The chain recombines TRBV7-9 with TRBJ2-1; D is ambiguous. V lost 0 bases and J 10 bases, leaving 7 bases between the germline ends. The CDR3 sequence is 12 residues long. CDR1 is SEHNR, CDR2 FQNEAQ, per germline (reference sequence). The CDR3 protein is CASSLAYGEQFF. CDR3 in DNA: TGTGCCAGCAGCTTAGCGTACGGGGAGCAGTTCTTC. The full variable domain, rest sourced from reference TRBV7-9 and TRBJ2-1, is DTGVSQNPRHKITKRGQNVTFRCDPISEHNRLYWYRQTLGQGPEFLTYFQNEAQLEKSRLLSDRFSAERPKGSFSTLEIQRTEQGDSAMYLCASSLAYGEQFFGPGTRLTVL.

The chain combines TRBV4-3 with TRBJ2-3; D remains unclear. V gave up 4 bases and J gave up 0 bases, with 8 bases separating them. The CDR3 length is 14 residues. Per germline, CDR1 LGHNA and CDR2 YSLEER. The CDR3 region has the DNA TGCGCCAGCAGCCGTGAACTAAGCACAGATACGCAGTATTTT. This codes for CASSRELSTDTQYF.

This clone was seen a handful of times. This sequence joins TRBV10-3 and TRBJ2-2, with no clear D. CDR3 length equals 15 residues. Germline CDR1 ENHRY, CDR2 SYGVKD. The V end was cut by 5 bases, the J end by 1 base, with 11 bases between. This CDR3 reads CAISTTMGNTGELFF. Here the CDR3 DNA reads TGTGCCATCAGTACTACCATGGGGAACACCGGGGAGCTGTTTTTT.

The chain links TRBV2 to TRBJ2-1; 9 bases line up with TRBD2. Germline V gene lookup returns CDR1 SNHLY and CDR2 FYNNEI. This CDR3 has 14 amino acids. The junction had 8 bases not matched to a gene; V was cut back by 6 bases and J by 8 bases. CDR3 sequence: CASRKLAGDDEQFF. CDR3 in DNA: TGTGCCAGCAGGAAATTAGCGGGAGATGATGAGCAGTTCTTC.

This sequence joins TRBV2 and TRBJ2-7, with D maybe TRBD1 (5 bases). V lost 10 bases, J lost 3 bases, and 13 bases lay in between. Germline V gene lookup returns CDR1 SNHLY and CDR2 FYNNEI. The CDR3 extends over 12 amino acids. The CDR3: CATQSDSYEQYF. In DNA form, the CDR3 reads TGTGCCACGCAGAGTGACAGCTACGAGCAGTACTTC.

The J gene is TRBJ1-4, the V gene TRBV6-5, with TRBD1 matching over 9 bases. CDR1 is MNHEY, CDR2 SVGAGI, per germline. V lost 6 bases and J lost 3; bases outside the gene matches: 2. The CDR3 totals 14 residues. The CDR3 coding sequence is TGTGCCAGCAGCCGGGACAGGGCTAATGAAAAACTGTTTTTT. Its translation: CASSRDRANEKLFF.

The gene calls are TRBV13 and TRBJ1-1; D is undetermined. This CDR3 contains 16 residues. Per the germline V gene, CDR1 is PRHDT and CDR2 is FYEKMQ (reference sequence). The germline V and J ends were trimmed by 0 bases and 4 bases, with 15 bases remaining between them. DNA of the CDR3: TGTGCCAGCAGCTTAGGCCAAGACTCTTTTGGCACTGAAGCTTTCTTT. It yields the protein CASSLGQDSFGTEAFF.

To note about this clone: Other DNA sequences of this sample code for an identical CDR3. The chain links TRBV9 to TRBJ1-5, with D possibly matching TRBD1 (6 bases). Looked up from germline, CDR1 is SGDLS and CDR2 is YYNGEE. Trimming left V 2 bases short and J 6 bases short, with 12 bases between. CDR3 length: 14 residues. CDR3: CASSVGQGSQPQHF. For the CDR3, the DNA is TGTGCCAGCAGCGTCGGTCAGGGGTCTCAGCCCCAGCATTTT.

The V gene is TRBV4-1, the J gene TRBJ1-3; weak D call: TRBD1 (5 bases). This CDR3 has 15 residues. Between the trimmed V and J ends, which lost 1 base and 0 bases, there was a span of 7 bases. Germline CDR1 reads MGHRA; CDR2 reads YSYEKL. CDR3 sequence (DNA): TGCGCCAGCAGCCAAGGAGGACACTCTGGAAACACCATATATTTT. It is translated as CASSQGGHSGNTIYF.

The chain links TRBV6-1 to TRBJ2-3; TRBD1 agrees at 7 bases. The CDR3 runs to 15 residues. Per germline, CDR1 MNHNS and CDR2 SASEGT. The ends lost 2 bases at V and 2 bases at J; junction bases unmatched: 4. CDR3 DNA sequence: TGTGCCAGCAGTGAATGGGACAGCAACACAGATACGCAGTATTTT. Protein product: CASSEWDSNTDTQYF.

The chain couples TRBV7-9 to TRBJ2-2, with 8 bases identical to TRBD2. The trim removed 6 bases at V and 3 bases at J, leaving 6 bases unmatched. The CDR3 spans 15 residues. The V gene's germline CDR1 is SEHNR and CDR2 FQNEAQ (reference sequence). This CDR3 reads CASRISGKDTGELFF. CDR3 DNA: TGTGCCAGCAGAATTAGCGGGAAAGACACCGGGGAGCTGTTTTTT.

The table lists this clone with a few counts. The CDR3 DNA sequence: TGTGCCAGCAGCCAAGATTTTGCAACCTTACCCCCCGACAGTAATTCACCCCTCCACTTT. Residues: CASSQDFATLPPDSNSPLHF. The gene calls are TRBV3-1 (or the pseudogene TRBV3-2) and TRBJ1-6; D perhaps matches TRBD1 (5 bases). With 0 bases removed from V and 6 bases from J, the gap between germline ends came to 24 bases. The CDR3 spans 20 residues. The V gene's germline CDR1 is LGHDT and CDR2 YNNKEL (reference sequence).

The rearrangement links TRBV4-2 to TRBJ1-4, with TRBD1 identical over 9 bases. The CDR3 has 14 residues. The J segment lost 8 bases and the V segment lost 4 bases, leaving 5 bases of the junction unmatched. Germline CDR1 LGHNA, CDR2 YNFKEQ. The CDR3 DNA follows: TGTGCCAGCAGCCGCGGACAGGGGCAAGAAAAACTGTTTTTT. This gives the protein CASSRGQGQEKLFF.

The chain uses TRBV29-1 and TRBJ1-1; D may be TRBD1 (6 bases). CDR3 size: 13 residues. Germline-derived CDR1 and CDR2 are SQVTM and ANQGSEA. Trimming cost V 7 bases and J 0 bases, with 12 bases left between them. CDR3 protein: CSARTELNTEAFF. The CDR3 nucleotides are TGCAGCGCCAGGACAGAGTTGAACACTGAAGCTTTCTTT.

This chain uses TRBV9 with TRBJ2-5; D unresolved. The CDR3 totals 15 residues. CDR1 is SGDLS, CDR2 YYNGEE, per germline. V lost 0 bases, J lost 2 bases, and 11 bases lay in between. CDR3 amino acids: CASSVGRQAQETQYF. CDR3 nucleotide sequence: TGTGCCAGCAGCGTAGGAAGACAAGCTCAAGAGACCCAGTACTTC.